This T cell receptor beta chain was retrieved from a study of T cells after yellow fever vaccination. MiXCR was run by TCRdb on the 5' RACE reads, yielding one entry per CDR3 protein. The sample has about 340,000 distinct CDR3 sequences, around 12% seen once; the top ten hold 2.5% to 3.5%. Here the sequenced sample was CD4+ T cells sorted from PBMCs, taken 15 days after the yellow fever booster vaccination. The TCR originated in a man younger than 35 who received the YFV17D yellow fever vaccine.

CDR3: CASGTATDTQYF. CDR3 DNA sequence: TGTGCCAGCGGGACAGCCACAGATACGCAGTATTTT. This sequence joins TRBV30 and TRBJ2-3; D assignment may be TRBD1 or TRBD2 (7 bases each). Germline V gene data show CDR1 as GTSNPN and CDR2 as SVGIG (reference sequence). The CDR3 is made up of 12 amino acids. The V end lost 8 bases, the J end lost 2 bases, and 11 bases lay between the germline ends.